This T cell receptor (beta chain) appears in the sequencing data of a study of CXCR3-negative and CXCR3-positive naive CD8 T cells. Findings and caveats of the study: Hydrophobicity was higher for TRB CDR3s found in CXCR3-positive naive cells than in CXCR3-negative naive cells.

The CDR3 runs to 14 residues. The germline V gene encodes CDR1 SGDLS and CDR2 YYNGEE. Concerning this clonotype: Antigen: not known.

Via 5' RACE with UMI labels, TRB cDNA libraries were prepared. TCRdb reworked the 5' RACE reads into one entry per CDR3 protein, no DNA. This specimen shows under 110,000 distinct CDR3 sequences; the ten leading clones hold 0.3% to 0.4%. This rearrangement joins TRBV9 to TRBJ2-7; there is no DNA to check the TCRdb D call of TRBD2. This clonotype was sampled from a human donor in good health. Some clones in this sample may be carry-over from other donors' samples. Material: naive CXCR3+ CD8+ T cells from blood. The subset: CD45RO-CCR7+CD27+CD95- naive CD8+ T cells expressing CXCR3 (TNR3+). The CDR3 sequence is CASSVEDYAYEQYF.